The present T cell receptor (beta chain) was sequenced within a study of Graves' ophthalmopathy and Graves' hyperthyroidism. The study, taken as a whole, reports: Detected in blood as well were most expanded thyroid clonotypes with frequency above 0.001.

This clonotype was observed a handful of times. Its antigen is as yet unknown. Orbital computed tomography and thyroid ultrasound, along with TRAb, serum thyroxine and clinical symptoms, underpinned diagnosis. RNA transcripts served as template for amplifying TCR beta CDR3 sequences. A first-round RT-PCR used HTBI primers, followed by a second-round multiplex PCR. TCRdb called the multiplex PCR reads again in MiXCR, with one record for every CDR3 protein. Altogether approximately 480,000 distinct CDR3 sequences are present, over 13% being singletons, with the ten largest covering more than 8.5%. In germline, CDR1 is SGHAT, CDR2 FQDESV (reference sequence). V was clipped by 5 bases and J by 4 bases; unmatched bases: 11. The CDR3 is 17 residues long.

The sequence was collected from a woman between 25 and 40 years old with Graves' ophthalmopathy. Sequencing was performed on blood. The rearrangement links TRBV11-1 to TRBJ1-2; 12 bases match TRBD1. CDR3 coding DNA: TGTGCCAGCAGCCTGAATACCGGGACAGGGGGCTCCTATGGCTACACCTTC. Encoded protein: CASSLNTGTGGSYGYTF.